This TCR beta chain stems from a study of response to subunit inactivated influenza vaccine. This clonotype has a count of ten or more. TCRdb re-analysed the RT-PCR reads in MiXCR, keeping a single row per CDR3 protein. The sample carries 500,000 to 600,000 distinct CDR3 sequences, about 10% recorded once. Germline V CDR1 and CDR2: MRHNA, SNTAGT. The V gene end was trimmed by 8 bases and the J gene end by 2 bases; junction bases not matched to a gene: 4. This CDR3 comprises 13 residues. The TCR sequence derives from a man over 45 who received an inactivated influenza vaccine. The specimen comprised PBMCs from blood, sampled on the day of vaccination. The V gene is TRBV6-4, the J gene TRBJ2-3; 7 nucleotides line up with TRBD2. The chain's CDR3 is CASGAGHTDTQYF. The CDR3, as DNA: TGTGCCAGCGGAGCGGGGCACACAGATACGCAGTATTTT.